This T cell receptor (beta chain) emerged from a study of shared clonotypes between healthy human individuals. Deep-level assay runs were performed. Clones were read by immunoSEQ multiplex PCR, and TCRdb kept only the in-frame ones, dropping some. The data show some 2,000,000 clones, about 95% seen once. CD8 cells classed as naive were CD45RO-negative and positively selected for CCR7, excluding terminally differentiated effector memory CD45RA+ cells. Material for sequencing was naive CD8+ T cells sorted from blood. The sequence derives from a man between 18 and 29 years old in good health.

CDR3 nucleotide sequence: TGTGCCATCAGAGGACCGGCCGAAGCTTTCTTT. It translates to CAIRGPAEAFF. The rearrangement links TRBV10-3 to TRBJ1-1; D uncertain. Looked up from germline, CDR1 is ENHRY and CDR2 is SYGVKD. The CDR3 has 11 amino acids. V shed 6 bases and J shed 8 bases, with 10 bases lying between them.